The 11 T cell receptor beta chains below come from one sample, sequenced in a study of blood T cell repertoires in COVID-19. The method was immunoSEQ multiplex PCR; TCRdb's version includes in-frame clones alone and lacks a portion of them. There are around 25,000 clones in the sample; over 70% occur only once, and approximately 24% lies in the top ten. The sample comprised peripheral blood. The origin of the receptors is a human donor with active COVID-19. The donor label of this sample is uncertain.

This clone was counted a few times. The chain couples TRBV5-1 to TRBJ1-6; a possible D gene is TRBD1 (5 bases). The CDR3 runs to 13 residues. Trimming shortened V by 0 bases and J by 8 bases, and 6 bases separated the two germline ends. Germline V gene data show CDR1 as SGHRS and CDR2 as YFSETQ. CDR3 loop: CASSLARDSPLHF. As DNA, the CDR3 is TGCGCCAGCAGCTTGGCCAGGGATTCACCCCTCCACTTT.

This CDR3 is CASRRQVSYEQYF. The CDR3 coding sequence is TGTGCCAGCCGAAGACAGGTCTCCTACGAGCAGTACTTC. The chain employs TRBV28 and TRBJ2-7; a weak D match, TRBD1 (6 bases). CDR3 length: 13 residues. The germline gives CDR1 MDHEN, CDR2 SYDVKM. V gave up 8 bases and J gave up 0 bases, with 11 bases separating them.

V and J are TRBV6-4 and TRBJ2-2, with D maybe TRBD1 (6 bases). Trimming shortened V by 5 bases and J by 0 bases, and 19 bases separated the two germline ends. The CDR3 sequence is 18 residues long. Germline V gives CDR1 MRHNA, CDR2 SNTAGT. Here the CDR3 reads CASSSYTTGRANTGELFF. The CDR3 region has the DNA TGTGCCAGCAGTTCCTATACGACAGGCAGAGCGAACACCGGGGAGCTGTTTTTT.

J is TRBJ2-7 and V is TRBV6-5; 7 bases are a match to TRBD2. Germline CDR1 MNHEY, CDR2 SVGAGI. This CDR3 comprises 14 residues. The junction had 1 base not matched to a gene; V was cut back by 0 bases and J by 2 bases. CDR3 nucleotide sequence: TGTGCCAGCAGTTACTCTGCGGGGGCCTACGAGCAGTACTTC. This encodes CASSYSAGAYEQYF.

The chain has TRBV3-1 (or the pseudogene TRBV3-2) and TRBJ1-3; D gene ambiguous. The CDR3 contains 15 residues. Trimming removed 1 base from V and 6 bases from J, with 13 bases in between. Germline loops: CDR1 LGHDT, CDR2 YNNKEL (reference sequence). For the CDR3, the DNA is TGTGCCAGCAGCCAAGTTGGCAGTCTTGAAAACACCATATATTTT. This encodes CASSQVGSLENTIYF.

This clone was seen a few times. The chain carries TRBV7-8 and TRBJ1-3; no definite D call. V dropped 4 bases and J dropped 0 bases, with 22 bases sitting between them. CDR3 length: 19 residues. In germline, CDR1 is SGHVS, CDR2 FQNEAQ. The CDR3 region is CASSYRTGSTPLSGNTIYF. CDR3 in DNA: TGTGCCAGCAGCTATCGAACCGGGAGCACCCCCCTCTCTGGAAACACCATATATTTT.

The rearrangement links TRBV28 to TRBJ2-3, with D uncertain. Trimming pared 7 bases from V and 6 bases from J, leaving 11 bases between. The CDR3 extends over 12 amino acids. CDR1 and CDR2 (germline): MDHEN, SYDVKM. The CDR3 loop is CASTERRDTQYF. CDR3 nucleotide sequence: TGTGCCAGCACGGAAAGGCGGGATACGCAGTATTTT.

The chain joins TRBV7-9 to TRBJ2-5; TRBD1 matches at 7 bases. The CDR3 has 15 residues. In germline, CDR1 is SEHNR, CDR2 FQNEAQ (reference sequence). J lost 5 bases, V lost 0 bases, and 6 bases had no gene match. The CDR3 sequence: CASSLATTGAETQYF. The CDR3 region has the DNA TGTGCCAGCAGCTTAGCTACAACAGGGGCTGAGACCCAGTACTTC.

This clone was found once. V is TRBV27 and J is TRBJ2-6; 12 nucleotides align to TRBD2. V lost 1 base and J lost 1; bases outside the gene matches: 5. Germline V CDR1 and CDR2: MNHEY, SMNVEV (reference sequence). The CDR3 loop spans 19 amino acids. For the CDR3, the DNA is TGTGCCAGCAGTTTATTAGGACTAGCGGGGCCTTCTGGGGCCAACGTCCTGACTTTC. It yields the protein CASSLLGLAGPSGANVLTF.

V gene TRBV5-6 combines with J gene TRBJ2-7; 8 bases map to TRBD2. Germline V gene lookup returns CDR1 SGHDT and CDR2 YYEEEE. Losses at the gene ends were 0 bases for V and 5 bases for J; bases not matched to a gene: 1. The CDR3 consists of 13 residues. In nucleotides, the CDR3 is TGTGCCAGCAGCTTGGGAGCGGGGGACGAGCAGTACTTC. The encoded protein is CASSLGAGDEQYF. The variable domain in full, completed from reference TRBV5-6 and TRBJ2-7, reads DAGVTQSPTHLIKTRGQQVTLRCSPKSGHDTVSWYQQALGQGPQFIFQYYEEEERQRGNFPDRFSGHQFPNYSSELNVNALLLGDSALYLCASSLGAGDEQYFGPGTRLTVT.

This clone was seen a few times. CDR3: CASSQDRQGAYGYTF. The DNA for the CDR3 is TGCGCCAGCAGCCAAGATAGACAGGGGGCATATGGCTACACCTTC. The chain is built from TRBV4-1 and TRBJ1-2; 10 nucleotides match TRBD1. Trimming cost V 0 bases and J 5 bases; bases outside gene matches: 3. The CDR3 spans 15 residues. The germline V gene has CDR1 MGHRA and CDR2 YSYEKL.